Shown below are 14 T cell receptor beta chains from a single sample sequenced in a study of blood T cell repertoires in COVID-19. Here immunoSEQ multiplex PCR was the method, and the copy in TCRdb shows in-frame clones only, minus some. The sample contains a few hundred thousand clones, about four fifths of which appear only once. The sample was PBMCs or T cells enriched from blood (not recorded which). The receptor source for this set is a woman aged 40 to 55 who had recovered from COVID-19.

The V gene is TRBV5-1, the J gene TRBJ1-6; D remains ambiguous. Trimming removed 0 bases at V and 10 bases at J, with 8 bases between. There are 13 residues in the CDR3. Germline lookup yields CDR1 SGHRS and CDR2 YFSETQ. CDR3 residues: CASSLAGSSPLHF. CDR3 DNA: TGCGCCAGCAGCTTGGCGGGGAGCTCACCCCTCCACTTT.

CDR3 sequence reads: CASSQLSLGSTDTQYF. The DNA of the CDR3 is TGCGCCAGCAGCCAGCTTTCACTAGGATCAACAGATACGCAGTATTTT. This rearrangement joins TRBV4-1 to TRBJ2-3, with D tentatively TRBD2 (5 bases). CDR3 length: 16 residues. Germline CDR1 is MGHRA and CDR2 is YSYEKL. Trimming shortened V by 3 bases and J by 3 bases, and 16 bases separated the two germline ends.

This clone was observed a few times. V is TRBV7-9 and J is TRBJ2-3; 9 nucleotides agree with TRBD2. The CDR3 runs 16 residues. Germline V gene sequence: CDR1 SEHNR, CDR2 FQNEAQ (reference sequence). V shed 7 bases and J 2 bases; nucleotides not matched to a gene: 10. The CDR3 sequence is CASTDGAGGPTDTQYF. The DNA for the CDR3 is TGTGCCAGCACCGATGGGGCGGGAGGGCCCACAGATACGCAGTATTTT.

V and J are TRBV5-1 and TRBJ2-7; D is uncertain. V was shortened by 2 bases and J by 2 bases, with 8 bases between the two germline ends. The CDR3 consists of 13 residues. Germline-derived CDR1 and CDR2 are SGHRS and YFSETQ. Here the CDR3 reads CASSFRSAYEQYF. Written as DNA, the CDR3 is TGCGCCAGCAGCTTTAGATCGGCCTACGAGCAGTACTTC.

CDR3 coding DNA: TGTGCCAGCAGCCAAGAACCCGGGAGAGGCTACGAGCAGTACTTC. As protein: CASSQEPGRGYEQYF. V gene TRBV3-1 (or the pseudogene TRBV3-2) combines with J gene TRBJ2-7, with D possibly matching TRBD2 (6 bases). CDR3 length equals 15 residues. The V end was cut by 0 bases, the J end by 3 bases, with 12 bases between. The V gene's germline CDR1 is LGHDT and CDR2 YNNKEL (reference sequence).

The chain has TRBV7-2 and TRBJ1-2, with unresolved D. CDR1 and CDR2 from the germline V gene are SGHTA and FQGNSA. Trimming left V 5 bases short and J 0 bases short, with 16 bases between. The CDR3 extends over 16 amino acids. The CDR3 sequence: CASSPERSRANYGYTF. For the CDR3, the DNA is TGTGCCAGCAGCCCAGAGAGGTCCAGAGCTAACTATGGCTACACCTTC.

The chain recombines TRBV6-5 with TRBJ2-1; D call uncertain. The CDR3 contains 11 residues. Between the trimmed V and J ends, which lost 6 bases and 6 bases, there was a span of 6 bases. Per germline, CDR1 MNHEY and CDR2 SVGAGI. CDR3 nucleotides: TGTGCCAGCAGCTCCCTCAATGAGCAGTTCTTC. Encoded protein: CASSSLNEQFF.

The chain combines TRBV29-1 with TRBJ1-3; D gene ambiguous. Germline CDR1 reads SQVTM; CDR2 reads ANQGSEA. This CDR3 has 12 residues. V was trimmed by 7 bases and J by 4 bases, leaving 11 bases between them. CDR3 in DNA: TGCAGCGCCGATTACCAGGGAAACACCATATATTTT. This codes for CSADYQGNTIYF.

The V and J genes are TRBV7-8 and TRBJ1-4; D is ambiguous. Trimming removed 5 bases at V and 4 bases at J, with 14 bases between. Looked up from germline, CDR1 is SGHVS and CDR2 is FQNEAQ. The CDR3 runs to 15 residues. CDR3 protein: CASSLTRFGNEKLFF. The CDR3 nucleotides read TGTGCCAGCAGCCTAACCCGCTTCGGTAATGAAAAACTGTTTTTT.

The table lists this clone with a count of one. The chain combines TRBV4-2 with TRBJ1-2, with D maybe TRBD1 (5 bases). V shed 0 bases and J shed 10 bases, with 15 bases lying between them. The germline V gene encodes CDR1 LGHNA and CDR2 YNFKEQ. The CDR3 spans 14 residues. The CDR3 nucleotides read TGTGCCAGCAGCCAAGATCGAGGAGACAGCTACTACACCTTC. Protein: CASSQDRGDSYYTF.

Points on this clone: Other DNA sequences in the sample encode the same CDR3. The chain couples TRBV18 to TRBJ1-2, with unresolved D. This CDR3 contains 14 residues. The germline V and J ends were trimmed by 0 bases and 4 bases, with 9 bases remaining between them. CDR1 and CDR2 from the germline V gene are KGHSH and LQKENI. CDR3 sequence: CASSPPGRSYGYTF. Written as DNA, the CDR3 is TGTGCCAGCTCACCACCGGGGAGGAGCTATGGCTACACCTTC. Looking up the rest from reference TRBV18 and TRBJ1-2 gives the full variable domain: NAGVMQNPRHLVRRRGQEARLRCSPMKGHSHVYWYRQLPEEGLKFMVYLQKENIIDESGMPKERFSAEFPKEGPSILRIQQVVRGDSAAYFCASSPPGRSYGYTFGSGTRLTVV.

The gene calls are TRBV5-1 and TRBJ1-2; TRBD1 matches at 7 bases. The V gene end was trimmed by 2 bases and the J gene end by 6 bases; junction bases not matched to a gene: 7. CDR3 length: 14 amino acids. The V gene's germline CDR1 is SGHRS and CDR2 YFSETQ. CDR3 nucleotide sequence: TGCGCCAGCAGCTTAGTAGCAGGGGGACATGGCTACACCTTC. As protein: CASSLVAGGHGYTF.

The chain is built from TRBV29-1 and TRBJ1-4; D call uncertain. Germline V gene lookup returns CDR1 SQVTM and CDR2 ANQGSEA. The ends were cut back, 6 bases at V and 7 bases at J, with 9 bases in the middle. This CDR3 region has 11 residues. This CDR3 reads CSVSAGEKLFF. In DNA, the CDR3 is TGCAGCGTCTCTGCGGGTGAAAAACTGTTTTTT. The full variable domain, its missing parts supplied by reference TRBV29-1 and TRBJ1-4, is SAVISQKPSRDICQRGTSLTIQCQVDSQVTMMFWYRQQPGQSLTLIATANQGSEATYESGFVIDKFPISRPNLTFSTLTVSNMSPEDSSIYLCSVSAGEKLFFGSGTQLSVL.

The chain links TRBV19 to TRBJ2-7; 7 positions match TRBD2. The CDR3 contains 15 residues. The V gene end was trimmed by 6 bases and the J gene end by 1 base; junction bases not matched to a gene: 9. Germline CDR1 and CDR2: LNHDA and SQIVND (reference sequence). CDR3 loop: CASRLEVAGSYEQYV. The CDR3 nucleotides read TGTGCCAGTAGACTCGAGGTAGCGGGTTCCTACGAGCAGTACGTC.